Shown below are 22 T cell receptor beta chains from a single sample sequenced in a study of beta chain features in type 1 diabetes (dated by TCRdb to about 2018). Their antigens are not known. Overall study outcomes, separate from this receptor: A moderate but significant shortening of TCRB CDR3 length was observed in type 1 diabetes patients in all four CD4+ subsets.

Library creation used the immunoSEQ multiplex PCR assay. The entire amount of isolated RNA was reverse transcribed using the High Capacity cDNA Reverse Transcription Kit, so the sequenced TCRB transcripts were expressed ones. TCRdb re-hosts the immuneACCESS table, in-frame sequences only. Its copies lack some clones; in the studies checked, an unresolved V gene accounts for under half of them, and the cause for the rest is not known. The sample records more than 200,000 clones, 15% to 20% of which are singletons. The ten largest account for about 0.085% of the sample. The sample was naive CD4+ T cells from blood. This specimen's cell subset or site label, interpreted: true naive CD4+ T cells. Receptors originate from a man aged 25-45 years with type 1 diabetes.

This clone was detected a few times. In DNA, the CDR3 is TGTGCCAGCAGCGTAGGTCTAGCGGGAGGAACCAGGGACATTCAGTACTTC. Protein: CASSVGLAGGTRDIQYF. The genes are TRBV9 and TRBJ2-4, with 11 bases matching TRBD2. The germline V gene encodes CDR1 SGDLS and CDR2 YYNGEE. CDR3 length: 17 amino acids. V shed 0 bases and J 8 bases; nucleotides not matched to a gene: 10.

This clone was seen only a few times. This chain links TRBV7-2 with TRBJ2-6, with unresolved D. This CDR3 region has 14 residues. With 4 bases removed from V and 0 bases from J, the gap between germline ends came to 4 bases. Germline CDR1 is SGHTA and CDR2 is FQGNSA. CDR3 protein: CASSSNSGANVLTF. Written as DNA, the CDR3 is TGTGCCAGCAGCTCCAACTCTGGGGCCAACGTCCTGACTTTC.

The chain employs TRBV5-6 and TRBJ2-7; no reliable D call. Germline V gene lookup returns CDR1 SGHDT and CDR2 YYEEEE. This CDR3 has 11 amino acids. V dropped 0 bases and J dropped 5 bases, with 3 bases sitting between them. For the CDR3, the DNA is TGTGCCAGCAGCTTGGAGAACGAGCAGTACTTC. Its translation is CASSLENEQYF.

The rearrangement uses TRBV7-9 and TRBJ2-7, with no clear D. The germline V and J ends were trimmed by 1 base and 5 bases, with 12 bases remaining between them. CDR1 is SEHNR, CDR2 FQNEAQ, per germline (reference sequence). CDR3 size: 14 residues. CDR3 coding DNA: TGTGCCAGCAGCTTAGGCGGCGCAGTGAACGAGCAGTACTTC. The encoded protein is CASSLGGAVNEQYF.

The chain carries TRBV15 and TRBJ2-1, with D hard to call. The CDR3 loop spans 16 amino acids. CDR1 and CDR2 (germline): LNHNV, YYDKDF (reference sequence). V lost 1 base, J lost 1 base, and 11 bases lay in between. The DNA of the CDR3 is TGTGCCACCAGCAGAGTCGGTGTGCGGTCCTACAATGAGCAGTTCTTC. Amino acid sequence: CATSRVGVRSYNEQFF.

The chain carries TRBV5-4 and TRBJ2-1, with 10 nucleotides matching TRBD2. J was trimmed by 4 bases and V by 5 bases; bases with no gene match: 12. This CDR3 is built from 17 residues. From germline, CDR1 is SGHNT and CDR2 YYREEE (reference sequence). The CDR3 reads CASRLFLAGGLYNEQFF. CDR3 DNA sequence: TGTGCCAGCAGACTGTTCTTAGCGGGAGGCCTATACAATGAGCAGTTCTTC.

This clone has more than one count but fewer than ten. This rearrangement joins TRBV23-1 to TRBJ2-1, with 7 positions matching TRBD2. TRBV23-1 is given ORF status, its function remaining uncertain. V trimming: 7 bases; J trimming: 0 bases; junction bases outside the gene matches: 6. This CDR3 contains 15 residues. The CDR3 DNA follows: TGCGCCAGCAAGGGAGGGGAGGCCTCCTACAATGAGCAGTTCTTC. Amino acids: CASKGGEASYNEQFF.

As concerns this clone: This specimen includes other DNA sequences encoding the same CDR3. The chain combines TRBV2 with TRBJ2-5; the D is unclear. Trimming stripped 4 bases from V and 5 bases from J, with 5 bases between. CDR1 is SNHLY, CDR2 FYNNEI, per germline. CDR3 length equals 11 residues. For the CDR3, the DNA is TGTGCCAGCAGTGGTACGGAGACCCAGTACTTC. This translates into CASSGTETQYF.

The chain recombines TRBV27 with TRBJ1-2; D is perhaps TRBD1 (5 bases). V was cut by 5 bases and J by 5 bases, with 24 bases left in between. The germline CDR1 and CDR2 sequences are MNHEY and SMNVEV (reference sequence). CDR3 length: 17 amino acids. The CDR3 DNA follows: TGTGCCAGCAGTCCTCACAGGAACCTACGAGTTTTTTATGGCTACACCTTC. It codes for CASSPHRNLRVFYGYTF.

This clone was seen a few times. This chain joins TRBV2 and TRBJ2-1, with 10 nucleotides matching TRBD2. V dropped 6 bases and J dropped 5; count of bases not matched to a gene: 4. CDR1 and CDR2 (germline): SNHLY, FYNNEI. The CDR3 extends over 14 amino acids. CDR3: CASRRLAGHNEQFF. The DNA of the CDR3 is TGTGCCAGCAGGAGACTAGCGGGTCACAATGAGCAGTTCTTC.

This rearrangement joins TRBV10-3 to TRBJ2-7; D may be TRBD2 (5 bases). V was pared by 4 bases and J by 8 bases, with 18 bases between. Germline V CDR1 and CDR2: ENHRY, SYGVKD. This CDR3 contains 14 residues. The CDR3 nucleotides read TGTGCCATCAGTGCGGACGGGGATCCTAGGAAGCAGTACTTC. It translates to CAISADGDPRKQYF.

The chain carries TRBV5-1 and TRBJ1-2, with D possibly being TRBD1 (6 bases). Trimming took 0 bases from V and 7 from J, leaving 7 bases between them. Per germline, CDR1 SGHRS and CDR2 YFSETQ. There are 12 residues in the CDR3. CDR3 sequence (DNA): TGCGCCAGCAGCTTGGGGACAGTTGGCTACACCTTC. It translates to CASSLGTVGYTF.

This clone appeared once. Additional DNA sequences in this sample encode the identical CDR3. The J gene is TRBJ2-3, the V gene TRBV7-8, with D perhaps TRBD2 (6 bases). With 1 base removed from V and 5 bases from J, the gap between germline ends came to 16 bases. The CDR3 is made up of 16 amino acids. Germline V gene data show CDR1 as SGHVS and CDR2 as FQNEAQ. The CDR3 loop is CASSLELPGRGDTQYF. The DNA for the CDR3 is TGTGCCAGCAGCTTAGAGCTGCCAGGGCGGGGAGATACGCAGTATTTT.

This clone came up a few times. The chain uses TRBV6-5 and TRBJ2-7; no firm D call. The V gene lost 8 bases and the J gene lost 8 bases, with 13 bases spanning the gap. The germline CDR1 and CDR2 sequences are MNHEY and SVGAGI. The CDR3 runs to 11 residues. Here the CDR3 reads CASGLGVQQYF. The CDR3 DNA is TGTGCCAGCGGCCTCGGCGTCCAGCAGTACTTC.

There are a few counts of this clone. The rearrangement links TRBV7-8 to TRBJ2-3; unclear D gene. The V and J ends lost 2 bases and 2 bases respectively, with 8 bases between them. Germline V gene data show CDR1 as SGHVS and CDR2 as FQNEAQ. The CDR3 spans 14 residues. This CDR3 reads CASSLSAYTDTQYF. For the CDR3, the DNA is TGTGCCAGCAGCTTATCCGCTTACACAGATACGCAGTATTTT.

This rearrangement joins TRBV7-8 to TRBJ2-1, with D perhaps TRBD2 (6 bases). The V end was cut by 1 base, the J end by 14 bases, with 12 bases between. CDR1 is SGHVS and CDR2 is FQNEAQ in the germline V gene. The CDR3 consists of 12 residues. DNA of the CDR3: TGTGCCAGCAGCTTAGTGGGAGGAGGGAAGTTCTTC. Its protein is CASSLVGGGKFF.

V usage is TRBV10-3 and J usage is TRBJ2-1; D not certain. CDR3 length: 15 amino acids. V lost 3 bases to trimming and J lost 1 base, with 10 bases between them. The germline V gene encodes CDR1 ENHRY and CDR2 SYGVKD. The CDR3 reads CAISEAQRSYNEQFF. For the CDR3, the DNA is TGTGCCATCAGTGAAGCCCAGCGTTCCTACAATGAGCAGTTCTTC.

The CDR3 DNA reads TGCAGCGTTGATAGGGCAGCTTTTAGCACAGATACGCAGTATTTT. Residues: CSVDRAAFSTDTQYF. The rearrangement uses TRBV29-1 and TRBJ2-3; D remains unclear. This CDR3 has 15 residues. V shed 3 bases and J shed 0 bases, with 13 bases lying between them. CDR1 and CDR2 from the germline V gene are SQVTM and ANQGSEA.

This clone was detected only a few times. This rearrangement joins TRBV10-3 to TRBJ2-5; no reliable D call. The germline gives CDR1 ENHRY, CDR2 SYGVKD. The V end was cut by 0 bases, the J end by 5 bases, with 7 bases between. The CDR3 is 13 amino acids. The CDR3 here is CAISESPRETQYF. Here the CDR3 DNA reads TGTGCCATCAGTGAGTCCCCGAGGGAGACCCAGTACTTC.

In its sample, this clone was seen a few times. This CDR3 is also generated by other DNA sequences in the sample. The CDR3 spells CSVAGRQNTEAFF. CDR3 DNA: TGCAGCGTTGCTGGCAGGCAGAACACTGAAGCTTTCTTT. The chain carries TRBV29-1 and TRBJ1-1; D is unclear. The CDR3 covers 13 residues. CDR1 SQVTM and CDR2 ANQGSEA come from the germline V gene. The ends were cut back, 4 bases at V and 1 base at J, with 10 bases in the middle.

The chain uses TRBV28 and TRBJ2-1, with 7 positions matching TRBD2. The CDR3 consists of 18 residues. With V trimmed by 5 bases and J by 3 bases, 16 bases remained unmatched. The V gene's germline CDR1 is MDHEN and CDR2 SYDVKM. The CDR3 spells CASSPTRAERGYYNEQFF. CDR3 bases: TGTGCCAGCAGTCCGACCCGCGCTGAGCGGGGATACTACAATGAGCAGTTCTTC.

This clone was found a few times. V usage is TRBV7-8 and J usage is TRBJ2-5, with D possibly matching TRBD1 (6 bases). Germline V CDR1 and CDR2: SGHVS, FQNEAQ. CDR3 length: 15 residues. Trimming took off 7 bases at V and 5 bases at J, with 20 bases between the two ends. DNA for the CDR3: TGTGCCAGCACCCTCAGGGGCCCGACTGGGGAGACCCAGTACTTC. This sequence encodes CASTLRGPTGETQYF.